This TCR beta chain is drawn from a study of beta chain features in type 1 diabetes. Since all of the isolated RNA was reverse transcribed, expressed TCRB transcripts were what got sequenced. Using immunoSEQ multiplex PCR, the repertoire was profiled, and TCRdb retains in-frame clones only, with some absent. The repertoire holds 330,000 or so clones, around a fifth seen once, with around 0.044% in the top ten. In regard to this clone: Its target is not known.

General study findings and limits: Shorter TCRB CDR3s, moderately but significantly so, were found in Type 1 diabetes patients in all four CD4+ subsets.

Trimming removed 5 bases at V and 5 bases at J, with 12 bases between. The CDR3 has 13 amino acids. CDR1 LNHDA and CDR2 SQIVND come from the germline V gene (reference sequence). The receptor comes from a woman between 18 and 30 years old in good health. Sequencing was done on a sample of naive CD4+ T cells from blood. This chain links TRBV19 with TRBJ1-1, with D unclear. CDR3 residues: CASSRGSGTEAFF. The CDR3 DNA is TGTGCCAGTAGTCGGGGATCGGGAACTGAAGCTTTCTTT.